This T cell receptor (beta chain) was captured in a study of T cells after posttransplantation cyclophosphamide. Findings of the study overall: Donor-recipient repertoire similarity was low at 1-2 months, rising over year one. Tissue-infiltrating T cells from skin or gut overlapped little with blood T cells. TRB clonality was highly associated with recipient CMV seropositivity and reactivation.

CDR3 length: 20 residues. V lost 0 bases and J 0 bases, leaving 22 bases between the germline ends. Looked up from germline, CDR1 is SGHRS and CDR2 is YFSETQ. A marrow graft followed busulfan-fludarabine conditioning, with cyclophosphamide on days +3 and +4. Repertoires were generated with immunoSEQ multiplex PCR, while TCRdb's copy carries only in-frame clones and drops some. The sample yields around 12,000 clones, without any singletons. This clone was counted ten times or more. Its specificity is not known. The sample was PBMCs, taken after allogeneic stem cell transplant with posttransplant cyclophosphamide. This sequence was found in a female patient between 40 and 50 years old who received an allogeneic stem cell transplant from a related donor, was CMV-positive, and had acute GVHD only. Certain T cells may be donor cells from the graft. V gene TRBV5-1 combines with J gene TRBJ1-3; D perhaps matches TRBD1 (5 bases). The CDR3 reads CASSLDPRETATFSGNTIYF. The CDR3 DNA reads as TGCGCCAGCAGCTTGGACCCCCGGGAGACAGCCACTTTCTCTGGAAACACCATATATTTT.